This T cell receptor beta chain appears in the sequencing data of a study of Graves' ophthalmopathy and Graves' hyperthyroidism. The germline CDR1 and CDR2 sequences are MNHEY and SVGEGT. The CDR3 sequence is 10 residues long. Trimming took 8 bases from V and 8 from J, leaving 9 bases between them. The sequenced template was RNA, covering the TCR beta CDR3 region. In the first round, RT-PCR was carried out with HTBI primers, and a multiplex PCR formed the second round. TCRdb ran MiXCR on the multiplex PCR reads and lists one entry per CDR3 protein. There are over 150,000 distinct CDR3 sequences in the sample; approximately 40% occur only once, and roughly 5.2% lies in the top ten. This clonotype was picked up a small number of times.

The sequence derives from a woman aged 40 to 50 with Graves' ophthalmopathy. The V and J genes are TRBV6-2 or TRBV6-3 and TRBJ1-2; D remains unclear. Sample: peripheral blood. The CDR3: CASGPWGYTF. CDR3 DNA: TGTGCCAGCGGACCTTGGGGCTACACCTTC.